Listed below are T cell receptor beta chains from one sample, sequenced in a study of blood T cell repertoires in COVID-19. Clones were sequenced by immunoSEQ multiplex PCR, and TCRdb holds only the in-frame ones, with some missing. Among more than 200,000 clones listed, about 88% were seen once. The sequencing input was peripheral blood. The receptors shown here come from a man aged 65 to 79 with acute or convalescent COVID-19. Each CDR3 is given with its conserved first and last residue. D genes are given only for firm matches. Rows may omit the clone size; those that give it use once, few, many or a size class.

cdr3_nt: TGTGCCAGCTCCTCCCTTTTATACGGGAAGGCAGATACGCAGTATTTT
cdr3_aa: CASSSLLYGKADTQYF
j_call: TRBJ2-3
clone_size: -
v_call: TRBV18
d_call: -

cdr3_nt: TGTGCCAGCGAACTAGGACAGTCAAGCAATCAGCCCCAGCATTTT
cdr3_aa: CASELGQSSNQPQHF
j_call: TRBJ1-5
clone_size: -
v_call: TRBV6-5
d_call: -

cdr3_nt: TGTGCCAGCAGCCCCTCTGGGGGGACGAGAACCTACGAGCAGTACTTC
cdr3_aa: CASSPSGGTRTYEQYF
j_call: TRBJ2-7
clone_size: -
v_call: TRBV5-4
d_call: -

cdr3_nt: TGTGCCAGCAGGGCGTGGGAGTCCTATGAGCAGTTCTTC
cdr3_aa: CASRAWESYEQFF
j_call: TRBJ2-1
clone_size: -
v_call: TRBV7-9
d_call: -

cdr3_nt: TGTGCCACCAAAAACCAGGGACTGAAAGCTTTCTTT
cdr3_aa: CATKNQGLKAFF
j_call: TRBJ1-1
clone_size: -
v_call: TRBV6-5
d_call: -

cdr3_nt: TGCAGCGTTGGGGCTAGCAGATCGACAGATACGCAGTATTTT
cdr3_aa: CSVGASRSTDTQYF
j_call: TRBJ2-3
clone_size: -
v_call: TRBV29-1
d_call: -

cdr3_nt: TGTGCCAGCACACCCCCGGGGGGGGAAAAACTGTTTTTT
cdr3_aa: CASTPPGGEKLFF
j_call: TRBJ1-4
clone_size: -
v_call: TRBV6-5
d_call: -

cdr3_nt: TGTGCCAGCAGACGGACAGGGGGCGCTAACTATGGCTACACCTTC
cdr3_aa: CASRRTGGANYGYTF
j_call: TRBJ1-2
clone_size: -
v_call: TRBV6-6
d_call: TRBD1

cdr3_nt: TGTGCCAGCACCCAAATGGGGGGACAGGGGACTGGGCAGTACTTC
cdr3_aa: CASTQMGGQGTGQYF
j_call: TRBJ2-7
clone_size: -
v_call: TRBV2
d_call: TRBD1

cdr3_nt: TGTGCCAGCTCCTCCGGGACTGGAGCCTACGAGCAGTACTTC
cdr3_aa: CASSSGTGAYEQYF
j_call: TRBJ2-7
clone_size: -
v_call: TRBV18
d_call: -

cdr3_nt: TGTGCCATCAGTGGCGCTGGGAGCACTGAAGCTTTCTTT
cdr3_aa: CAISGAGSTEAFF
j_call: TRBJ1-1
clone_size: -
v_call: TRBV10-3
d_call: -

cdr3_nt: TGTGCCAGCAGCTTGGTGGCAGGGGGCGGAAATCAGCCCCAGCATTTT
cdr3_aa: CASSLVAGGGNQPQHF
j_call: TRBJ1-5
clone_size: -
v_call: TRBV5-4
d_call: TRBD1

cdr3_nt: TGTGCCAGCAGTTTGCTCGGGTCGGATATCACAGATACGCAGTATTTT
cdr3_aa: CASSLLGSDITDTQYF
j_call: TRBJ2-3
clone_size: -
v_call: TRBV27
d_call: -

cdr3_nt: TGTGCCAGTAGCCCGTTGGGGGGGGAGAGCTATGGCTACACCTTC
cdr3_aa: CASSPLGGESYGYTF
j_call: TRBJ1-2
clone_size: -
v_call: TRBV19
d_call: -

cdr3_nt: TGTGCCAGCAGCCCAAGCGGGATGGTGGATACGCAGTATTTT
cdr3_aa: CASSPSGMVDTQYF
j_call: TRBJ2-3
clone_size: -
v_call: TRBV3-1/TRBV3-2
d_call: TRBD2

cdr3_nt: TGTGCCAGCAGGGGGGCCGTGGTGGTCACCGGGGAGCTGTTTTTT
cdr3_aa: CASRGAVVVTGELFF
j_call: TRBJ2-2
clone_size: -
v_call: TRBV2
d_call: -

cdr3_nt: TGTGCCAGCCAGGAAGACAGGGGTTATGGCTACACCTTC
cdr3_aa: CASQEDRGYGYTF
j_call: TRBJ1-2
clone_size: -
v_call: TRBV2
d_call: TRBD1

cdr3_nt: TGTGCCAGCAGTGAGACTAGCGGGAGGATTAATACCTACGAGCAGTACTTC
cdr3_aa: CASSETSGRINTYEQYF
j_call: TRBJ2-7
clone_size: -
v_call: TRBV28
d_call: TRBD2

cdr3_nt: TGTGCCAGCATCTTATACAGGGGACCTTACGAGCAGTACTTC
cdr3_aa: CASILYRGPYEQYF
j_call: TRBJ2-7
clone_size: -
v_call: TRBV5-4
d_call: TRBD1

cdr3_nt: TGCGCCAGCAGGGGAATTTCAGGGGAAGCTTTCTTT
cdr3_aa: CASRGISGEAFF
j_call: TRBJ1-1
clone_size: -
v_call: TRBV5-1
d_call: -

cdr3_nt: TGTGCCAGCAGTGATTTAACTAGCAACATTAGTGAGCAGTTCTTC
cdr3_aa: CASSDLTSNISEQFF
j_call: TRBJ2-1
clone_size: -
v_call: TRBV2
d_call: -

cdr3_nt: TGTGCCAGCTCACCCAGTGGAAACACCATATATTTT
cdr3_aa: CASSPSGNTIYF
j_call: TRBJ1-3
clone_size: -
v_call: TRBV18
d_call: -

cdr3_nt: TGTGCCAGCAGCCAAGCGAGGGGAGGCACCGGGGAGCTGTTTTTT
cdr3_aa: CASSQARGGTGELFF
j_call: TRBJ2-2
clone_size: -
v_call: TRBV4-2
d_call: -

cdr3_nt: TGTGCCAGCAGCTTAGCACAGGGGGTATACTCCTACGAGCAGTACTTC
cdr3_aa: CASSLAQGVYSYEQYF
j_call: TRBJ2-7
clone_size: -
v_call: TRBV13
d_call: TRBD1

cdr3_nt: TGTGCCAGCAGTGAATATTTGCGCCATTCACCCCTCCACTTT
cdr3_aa: CASSEYLRHSPLHF
j_call: TRBJ1-6
clone_size: -
v_call: TRBV25-1
d_call: -

cdr3_nt: TGTGCCAGCAGCAACCTCCGGGACAGAAAGAATGAGCAGTTCTTC
cdr3_aa: CASSNLRDRKNEQFF
j_call: TRBJ2-1
clone_size: -
v_call: TRBV28
d_call: TRBD1

cdr3_nt: TGTGCCAGCAGCTTAGGGGCTAGCGGGAGGGCTTTAGCTGAGCAGTTCTTC
cdr3_aa: CASSLGASGRALAEQFF
j_call: TRBJ2-1
clone_size: -
v_call: TRBV13
d_call: TRBD2

cdr3_nt: TGTGCCAGCAGCTCAGGGGGCGCGGGGGGAAACACCATATATTTT
cdr3_aa: CASSSGGAGGNTIYF
j_call: TRBJ1-3
clone_size: -
v_call: TRBV7-2
d_call: TRBD1

cdr3_nt: TGTGCCAGCAGCTCGGGACAGAGAAATGAAAAACTGTTTTTT
cdr3_aa: CASSSGQRNEKLFF
j_call: TRBJ1-4
clone_size: -
v_call: TRBV7-9
d_call: TRBD1

cdr3_nt: TGTGCCAGCAGCCTTCGACAGCCAAATAATTCACCCCTCCACTTT
cdr3_aa: CASSLRQPNNSPLHF
j_call: TRBJ1-6
clone_size: -
v_call: TRBV16
d_call: -

cdr3_nt: TGCAGCGTTGGCCAGGGTGGTTATGGTGGCTACACCTTC
cdr3_aa: CSVGQGGYGGYTF
j_call: TRBJ1-2
clone_size: -
v_call: TRBV29-1
d_call: -

cdr3_nt: TGTGCCAGCACCCGACTAGCGGGAGTTGGGGAGCAGTACTTC
cdr3_aa: CASTRLAGVGEQYF
j_call: TRBJ2-7
clone_size: -
v_call: TRBV6-5
d_call: TRBD2

cdr3_nt: TGTGCCACCAGTGACTCGTCGGAGTCGCCCACCGGGGAGCTGTTTTTT
cdr3_aa: CATSDSSESPTGELFF
j_call: TRBJ2-2
clone_size: once
v_call: TRBV24-1
d_call: -

cdr3_nt: TGTGCCAGCAGCTGGACAGACAAAGAGCAGTACTTC
cdr3_aa: CASSWTDKEQYF
j_call: TRBJ2-7
clone_size: -
v_call: TRBV5-5
d_call: -

cdr3_nt: TGTGCCAGCAGTCCCCTAGCGGGATACTACGAGCAGTACTTC
cdr3_aa: CASSPLAGYYEQYF
j_call: TRBJ2-7
clone_size: -
v_call: TRBV3-1/TRBV3-2
d_call: TRBD2

cdr3_nt: TGTGCCTGGAGTGTCCGGGAGTACGAGACCCAGTACTTC
cdr3_aa: CAWSVREYETQYF
j_call: TRBJ2-5
clone_size: -
v_call: TRBV30
d_call: -

cdr3_nt: TGTGCCAGTAGTAAGGCCGGGGCTAGCGGGAACCATGAGCAGTTCTTC
cdr3_aa: CASSKAGASGNHEQFF
j_call: TRBJ2-1
clone_size: -
v_call: TRBV19
d_call: TRBD2

cdr3_nt: TGTGCCAGCAGCTCCGCGCGGGGGGCCTATGGCTACACCTTC
cdr3_aa: CASSSARGAYGYTF
j_call: TRBJ1-2
clone_size: -
v_call: TRBV7-2
d_call: -

cdr3_nt: TGTGCCAGCAGCCCCCGGACGGAGGACACTGAAGCTTTCTTT
cdr3_aa: CASSPRTEDTEAFF
j_call: TRBJ1-1
clone_size: medium-sized
v_call: TRBV7-9
d_call: -

cdr3_nt: TGTGCCAGTAGTATAGGTGGGCAGAGCTCCTACAATGAGCAGTTCTTC
cdr3_aa: CASSIGGQSSYNEQFF
j_call: TRBJ2-1
clone_size: -
v_call: TRBV19
d_call: -

cdr3_nt: TGTGCCAGCAGTTCCTCCCGTAGGGGAACCGGGGAGCTGTTTTTT
cdr3_aa: CASSSSRRGTGELFF
j_call: TRBJ2-2
clone_size: -
v_call: TRBV28
d_call: -

cdr3_nt: TGTGCCAGCAGGCAGCCCGGGACAGGGGAGACCCAGTACTTC
cdr3_aa: CASRQPGTGETQYF
j_call: TRBJ2-5
clone_size: -
v_call: TRBV7-2
d_call: TRBD1

cdr3_nt: TGTGCCAGCAGCCAAGGGACATCGCTGGTATATGGCTACACCTTC
cdr3_aa: CASSQGTSLVYGYTF
j_call: TRBJ1-2
clone_size: -
v_call: TRBV3-1/TRBV3-2
d_call: -

cdr3_nt: TGTGCCAGCAGCCAAGTTCTTAGTTCAGGTGAGCAGTTCTTC
cdr3_aa: CASSQVLSSGEQFF
j_call: TRBJ2-1
clone_size: -
v_call: TRBV3-1/TRBV3-2
d_call: -

cdr3_nt: TGTGCCAGCAGCCAAGGGGAGGGCGGGGAGCTGTTTTTT
cdr3_aa: CASSQGEGGELFF
j_call: TRBJ2-2
clone_size: -
v_call: TRBV3-1/TRBV3-2
d_call: TRBD2

cdr3_nt: TGTGCCAGCAGTCCACCGGGCGGGGCCGGTGAAAAACTGTTTTTT
cdr3_aa: CASSPPGGAGEKLFF
j_call: TRBJ1-4
clone_size: -
v_call: TRBV6-5
d_call: -

cdr3_nt: TGTGCCAGCAGCCCTATGAACACCGGGGAGCTGTTTTTT
cdr3_aa: CASSPMNTGELFF
j_call: TRBJ2-2
clone_size: -
v_call: TRBV7-3
d_call: -

cdr3_nt: TGTGCCAGCAGCTTAAGGGGGAGCAATCAGCCCCAGCATTTT
cdr3_aa: CASSLRGSNQPQHF
j_call: TRBJ1-5
clone_size: -
v_call: TRBV11-1
d_call: -

cdr3_nt: TGTGCCAGCAGCGCAACCGGGACAGGGACCCCTCTTGGCTACACCTTC
cdr3_aa: CASSATGTGTPLGYTF
j_call: TRBJ1-2
clone_size: -
v_call: TRBV3-1/TRBV3-2
d_call: TRBD1

cdr3_nt: TGTGCCAGCAGTCTAACCGGGACAGGGATAGTAGAGACCCAGTACTTC
cdr3_aa: CASSLTGTGIVETQYF
j_call: TRBJ2-5
clone_size: -
v_call: TRBV28
d_call: TRBD1

cdr3_nt: TGCGCCAGCAGCTTGGACGGGCCGAGAGCTAGCGGGAGTGGGGAGACCCAGTACTTC
cdr3_aa: CASSLDGPRASGSGETQYF
j_call: TRBJ2-5
clone_size: once
v_call: TRBV5-1
d_call: TRBD2

cdr3_nt: TGTGCCAGCAGCGTAGGGGACAATGAACAGTTCTTC
cdr3_aa: CASSVGDNEQFF
j_call: TRBJ2-1
clone_size: -
v_call: TRBV9
d_call: -